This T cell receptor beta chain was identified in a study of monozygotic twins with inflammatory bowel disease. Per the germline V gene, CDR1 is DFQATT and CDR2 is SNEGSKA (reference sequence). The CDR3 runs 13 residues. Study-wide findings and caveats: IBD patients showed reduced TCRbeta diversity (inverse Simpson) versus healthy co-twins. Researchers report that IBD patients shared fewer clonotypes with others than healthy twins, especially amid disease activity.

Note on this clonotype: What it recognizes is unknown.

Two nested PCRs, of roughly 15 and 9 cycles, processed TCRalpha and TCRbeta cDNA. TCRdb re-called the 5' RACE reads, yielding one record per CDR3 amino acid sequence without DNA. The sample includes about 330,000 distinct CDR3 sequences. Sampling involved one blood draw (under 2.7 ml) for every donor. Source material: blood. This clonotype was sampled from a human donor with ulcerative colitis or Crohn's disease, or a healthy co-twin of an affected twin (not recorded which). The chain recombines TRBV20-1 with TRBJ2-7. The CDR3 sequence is CSARADFPYEQYF.